The present TCR beta chain was sequenced within a study of blood T cell repertoires in COVID-19. Across the study: The United States, Italy and Spain supplied acute and convalescent COVID-19 samples. T cells, B-cell-depleted T cells, or PBMCs provided the cDNA or gDNA that served as material.

Seattle patients were enrolled during active infection and followed longitudinally. This clone was detected once. V lost 2 bases to trimming and J lost 8 bases; unmatched junction nucleotides: 8. This CDR3 has 16 residues. Looked up from germline, CDR1 is SGDLS and CDR2 is YYNGEE. Original handling: Estimation of nucleated cell counts was performed using reference gene primer amplification. The data were produced by immunoSEQ multiplex PCR, yet TCRdb's version contains in-frame clones alone and is incomplete. The DNA was the basis for D and trimming; V, J and clone size are from that table. The sample shows about 200,000 clones, roughly 90% of them seen only once.

This receptor was obtained from a man aged 60 to 75 with COVID-19, enrolled during active disease. Material for sequencing was peripheral blood. V and J are TRBV9 and TRBJ1-6, with TRBD1 matching over 9 bases. This CDR3 is CASSVTGQGRDSPLHF. In DNA form, the CDR3 reads TGTGCCAGCAGCGTGACCGGACAGGGGAGAGATTCACCCCTCCACTTT. Looking up the rest from reference TRBV9 and TRBJ1-6 gives the full variable domain: DSGVTQTPKHLITATGQRVTLRCSPRSGDLSVYWYQQSLDQGLQFLIQYYNGEERAKGNILERFSAQQFPDLHSELNLSSLELGDSALYFCASSVTGQGRDSPLHFGNGTRLTVT.